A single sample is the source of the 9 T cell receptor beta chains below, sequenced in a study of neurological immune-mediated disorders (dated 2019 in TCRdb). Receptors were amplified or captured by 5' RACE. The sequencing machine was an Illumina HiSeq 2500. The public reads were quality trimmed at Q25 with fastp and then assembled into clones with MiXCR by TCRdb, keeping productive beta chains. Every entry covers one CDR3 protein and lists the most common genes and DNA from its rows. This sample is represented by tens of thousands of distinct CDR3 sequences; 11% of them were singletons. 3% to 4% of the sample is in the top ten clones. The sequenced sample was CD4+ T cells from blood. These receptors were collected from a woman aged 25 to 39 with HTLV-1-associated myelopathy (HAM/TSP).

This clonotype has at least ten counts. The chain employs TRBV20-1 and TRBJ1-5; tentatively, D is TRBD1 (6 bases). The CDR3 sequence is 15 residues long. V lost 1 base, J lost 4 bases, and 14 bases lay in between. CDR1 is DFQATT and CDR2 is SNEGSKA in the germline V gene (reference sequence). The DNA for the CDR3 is TGCAGTGCTAGAGTCGGGGGGCAGGGGAATCAGCCCCAGCATTTT. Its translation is CSARVGGQGNQPQHF.

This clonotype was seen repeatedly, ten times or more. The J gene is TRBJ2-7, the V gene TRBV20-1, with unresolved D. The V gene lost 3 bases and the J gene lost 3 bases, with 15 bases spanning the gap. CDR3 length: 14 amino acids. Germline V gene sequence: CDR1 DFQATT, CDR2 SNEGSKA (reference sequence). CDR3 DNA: TGCAGTGCTAGCAAGTTAGATATCTACTACGAGCAGTACTTC. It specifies CSASKLDIYYEQYF.

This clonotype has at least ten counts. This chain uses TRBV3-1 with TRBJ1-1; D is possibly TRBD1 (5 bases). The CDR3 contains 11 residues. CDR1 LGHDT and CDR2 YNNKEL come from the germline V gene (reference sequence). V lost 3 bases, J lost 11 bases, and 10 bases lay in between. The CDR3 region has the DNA TGTGCCAGCAGCCAGGGGGTGGCGGCTTTCTTT. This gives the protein CASSQGVAAFF.

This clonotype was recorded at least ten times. The CDR3 sequence: CSAREIPRGAGDNSPLHF. The DNA of the CDR3 is TGCAGTGCTAGAGAGATCCCACGAGGGGCAGGAGATAATTCACCCCTCCACTTT. V gene TRBV20-1 combines with J gene TRBJ1-6; tentatively, D is TRBD1 (5 bases). V was trimmed by 0 bases and J by 5 bases, leaving 20 bases between them. Per the germline V gene, CDR1 is DFQATT and CDR2 is SNEGSKA (reference sequence). The CDR3 has 18 residues.

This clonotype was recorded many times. The CDR3, as DNA: TGTGCCACCAGTGATTTGCAGCGCTTCGGGACAGGGATCTTTCGGAAATGTGGCTATGGCTACACCTTC. Protein: CATSDLQRFGTGIFRKCGYGYTF. The J gene is TRBJ1-2, the V gene TRBV24-1; TRBD1 matches 9 bases. The CDR3 totals 23 residues. V shed 0 bases, J shed 4 bases, and the junction held 26 bases outside the gene matches. Germline loops: CDR1 KGHDR, CDR2 SFDVKD.

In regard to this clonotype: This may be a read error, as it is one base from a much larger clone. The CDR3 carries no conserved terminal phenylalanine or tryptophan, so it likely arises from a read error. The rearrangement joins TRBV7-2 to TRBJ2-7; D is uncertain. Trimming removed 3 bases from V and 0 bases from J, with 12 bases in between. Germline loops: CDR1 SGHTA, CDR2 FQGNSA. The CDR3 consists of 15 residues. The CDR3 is CASSFPGRNSYEQYI. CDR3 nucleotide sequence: TGTGCCAGCAGCTTTCCGGGCCGCAACTCCTACGAGCAGTACATC.

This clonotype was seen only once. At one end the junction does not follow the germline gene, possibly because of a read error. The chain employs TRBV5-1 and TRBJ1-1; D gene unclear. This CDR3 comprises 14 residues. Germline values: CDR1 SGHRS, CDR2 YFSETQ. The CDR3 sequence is CASSGLGRNTEDFF. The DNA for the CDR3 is TGCGCCAGCAGCGGCCTAGGGAGGAACACTGAAGATTTCTTT.

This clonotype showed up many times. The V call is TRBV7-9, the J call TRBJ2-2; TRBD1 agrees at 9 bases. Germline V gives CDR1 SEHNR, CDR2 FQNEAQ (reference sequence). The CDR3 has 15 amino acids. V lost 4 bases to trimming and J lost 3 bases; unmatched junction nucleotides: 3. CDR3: CASSYGTGYTGELFF. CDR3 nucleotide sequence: TGTGCCAGCAGCTATGGGACAGGGTACACCGGGGAGCTGTTTTTT.

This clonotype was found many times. CDR3 sequence reads: CASSLISNYGYTF. CDR3 DNA sequence: TGCGCCAGCAGCTTGATATCTAACTATGGCTACACCTTC. This chain joins TRBV5-1 and TRBJ1-2; the D is unclear. The CDR3 sequence is 13 residues long. V lost 1 base and J 0 bases, leaving 4 bases between the germline ends. Looked up from germline, CDR1 is SGHRS and CDR2 is YFSETQ.